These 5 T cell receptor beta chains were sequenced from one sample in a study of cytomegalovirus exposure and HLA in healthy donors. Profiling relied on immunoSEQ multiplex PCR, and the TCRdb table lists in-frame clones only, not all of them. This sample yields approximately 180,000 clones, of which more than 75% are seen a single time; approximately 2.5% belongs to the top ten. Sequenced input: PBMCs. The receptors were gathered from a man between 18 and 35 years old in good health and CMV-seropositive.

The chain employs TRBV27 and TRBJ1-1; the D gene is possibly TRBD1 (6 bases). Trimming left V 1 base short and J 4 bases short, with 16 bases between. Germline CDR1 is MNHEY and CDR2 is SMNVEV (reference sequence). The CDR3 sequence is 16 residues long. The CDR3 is CASSLYGVGGATEAFF. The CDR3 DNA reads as TGTGCCAGCAGTTTATACGGGGTGGGGGGGGCCACTGAAGCTTTCTTT.

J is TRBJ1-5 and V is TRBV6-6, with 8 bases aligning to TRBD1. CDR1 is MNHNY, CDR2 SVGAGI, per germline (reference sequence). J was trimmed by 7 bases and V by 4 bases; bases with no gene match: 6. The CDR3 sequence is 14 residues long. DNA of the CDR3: TGTGCCAGCAGTTCCTGGACAGGGAAACAGCCCCAGCATTTT. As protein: CASSSWTGKQPQHF.

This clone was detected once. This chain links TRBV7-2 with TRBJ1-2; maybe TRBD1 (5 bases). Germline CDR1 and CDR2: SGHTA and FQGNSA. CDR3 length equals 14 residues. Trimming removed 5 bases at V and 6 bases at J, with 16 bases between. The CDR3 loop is CASSPNGGEDGYTF. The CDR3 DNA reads TGTGCCAGCAGCCCCAACGGGGGGGAGGATGGCTACACCTTC.

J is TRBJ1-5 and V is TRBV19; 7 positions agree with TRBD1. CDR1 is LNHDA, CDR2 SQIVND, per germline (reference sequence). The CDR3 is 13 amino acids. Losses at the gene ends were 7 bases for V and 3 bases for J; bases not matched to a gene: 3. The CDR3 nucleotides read TGTGCCAGTAAGGGACAGCACAATCAGCCCCAGCATTTT. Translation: CASKGQHNQPQHF.

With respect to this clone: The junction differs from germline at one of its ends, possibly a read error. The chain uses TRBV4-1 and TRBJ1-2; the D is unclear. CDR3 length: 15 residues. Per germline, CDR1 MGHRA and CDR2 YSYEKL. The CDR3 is CASSQEETAAYGYTF. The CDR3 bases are TGTGCCAGCAGCCAAGAGGAAACAGCCGCCTATGGCTACACCTTC.